This TCR beta chain was recorded in a study of blood T cell repertoires in COVID-19. The wider study: Specimens from acute and convalescent COVID-19 originated in the United States, Italy and Spain.

The V and J ends lost 1 base and 2 bases respectively, with 16 bases between them. Germline V CDR1 and CDR2: LGHDT, YNNKEL (reference sequence). The CDR3 is 17 amino acids. Per the study methods: Amplification with reference gene primers provided the estimates of nucleated cell counts. Profiling relied on immunoSEQ multiplex PCR, and the TCRdb table lists in-frame clones only, not all of them. V, J and clone size are taken as reported in that table, and D and trimming were inferred from the DNA itself. This table holds 250,000 or so clones, about 83% found once. The rearrangement joins TRBV3-1 (or the pseudogene TRBV3-2) to TRBJ2-3; weak D call: TRBD1 (6 bases). Sequenced sample: PBMCs or T cells enriched from blood (not recorded which). The receptor was derived from a woman in her thirties or forties who had been exposed to COVID-19. CDR3 coding DNA: TGTGCCAGCAGCCAAGGGGGACAAGGGGTTTTCACAGATACGCAGTATTTT. Translation: CASSQGGQGVFTDTQYF.